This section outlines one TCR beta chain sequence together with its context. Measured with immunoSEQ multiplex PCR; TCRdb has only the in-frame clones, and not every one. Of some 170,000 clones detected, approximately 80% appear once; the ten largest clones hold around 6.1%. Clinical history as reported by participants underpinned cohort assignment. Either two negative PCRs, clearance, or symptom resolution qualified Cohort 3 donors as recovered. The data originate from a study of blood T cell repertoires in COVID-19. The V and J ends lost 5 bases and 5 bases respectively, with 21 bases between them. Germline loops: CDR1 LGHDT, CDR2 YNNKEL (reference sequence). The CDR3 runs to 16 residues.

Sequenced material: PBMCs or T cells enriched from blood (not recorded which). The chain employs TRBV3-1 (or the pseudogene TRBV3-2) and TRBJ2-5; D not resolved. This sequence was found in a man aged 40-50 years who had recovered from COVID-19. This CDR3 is CASSAAILSFSETQYF. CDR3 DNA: TGTGCCAGCAGCGCGGCTATTCTTTCTTTCTCTGAGACCCAGTACTTC.